The text below deals with one TCR beta chain. Its antigen is currently unknown. PCR employed 60 Vbeta and 13 Jbeta primers. Method: immunoSEQ multiplex PCR; TCRdb's copy keeps in-frame clones and lacks some. The sample has some 45,000 clones; roughly half are singletons. This CDR3 region has 15 residues. V lost 0 bases and J lost 2; bases outside the gene matches: 2. Germline loops: CDR1 SGHNT, CDR2 YYREEE (reference sequence). Each of the donors was a healthy bone marrow donor. Donors were nominally healthy when sampled, though unrecorded immune exposures were likely. The sample is drawn from a study of cytomegalovirus exposure and HLA in healthy donors. Findings of the study overall: The HLA-A and HLA-B alleles of most subjects were reportedly predicted accurately from TCR beta sequences.

The clonotype was recovered from a human donor in good health. What was sequenced was PBMCs. The chain recombines TRBV5-4 with TRBJ1-3; 7 bases match TRBD1. CDR3 amino acids: CASSLGQGAGNTIYF. In DNA, the CDR3 is TGTGCCAGCAGCTTGGGGCAGGGGGCTGGAAACACCATATATTTT.